This T cell receptor beta chain was profiled in a study of human thymus T cells (TCRdb year 2020). With respect to the entire study: The study used roughly 8 infant thymus samples plus four related peripheral blood samples to characterize TCR alpha and beta repertoires. Donor ages ranged from roughly 6 to 250 days, and the cohort comprised about six male and a couple of female infants.

Note on this clone: The clone's antigen remains unknown. Per-nucleotide qualities are absent, and no much larger clonotype sits a single base away.

General findings and caveats noted by the study authors: On average, thymus samples yielded roughly 800,000 unique TCRB clonotypes, whereas blood samples yielded about 84,000. Both the thymic and the peripheral blood repertoires appeared to show biased V and J gene segment usage.

Donors were immunologically healthy infants undergoing open corrective cardiac surgery for congenital heart defects in Finland. During surgery, a small roughly 0.5-1 mL aliquot of peripheral blood was collected from four of the eight donors. Genomic DNA from blood samples was extracted from all available leukocytes rather than from a fixed cell number. Erythrocytes were removed from blood with ACK lysis buffer, and the leukocytes were stored as pellets at -70 °C. Genomic DNA was extracted from frozen cell pellets with a QIAsymphony instrument. The immunoSEQ multiplex PCR assay was used to amplify the TCRB and TCRAD loci from a standardized amount of quality-controlled genomic DNA. Amplicons spanned the V(D)J region at a length sufficient to cover the CDR3 and identify V and J genes. The amplicons were sequenced on an Illumina platform via the commercial immunoSEQ service. As for the authors' bioinformatics: Primer bias and sequencing errors were corrected as previously described, and TCRAD and TCRB definitions were based on the IMGT database. Repertoires were analysed with immunoSEQ Analyzer 3.0 and VDJTools, covering basic statistics, V/J segment usage, diversity estimates, rarefaction and pairwise overlap. Diversity was estimated using the Chao1, ChaoE, Efron-Thisted, Shannon and inverse Simpson indices, and was also estimated on datasets down-sampled to the size of the smallest sample. Repertoire overlap was assessed by strict matching of CDR3 nucleotide sequence, V gene and J gene, and clustering was done by Jaccard-based multidimensional scaling. Here the immuneACCESS table is served through TCRdb, limited to in-frame sequences with V and J called. Missing clones are a known gap in these copies; in checked studies unresolved V genes cover under half, and the rest lacks a known reason. That table supplies the V and J calls and clone size; D and trimming were determined from the DNA. Here the sample has some 57,000 clones; roughly 94% occur a single time. Of the sample, almost 6% is held by the ten largest clones.

The specimen sequenced was blood. This clonotype was obtained from a boy younger than two with a congenital heart defect but otherwise immunologically healthy.

The DNA is as follows: TGTGCCTGGAGTGCGGTCGGGGTGGCAGAGACCCAGTACTTC. Translation gives CAWSAVGVAETQYF. The receptor chain draws on TRBV30 and TRBJ2-5, with TRBD2 perhaps the D gene, on 5 matching bases. V is reduced by 1 base and J by 4 bases, leaving a spacing of 13 bases between them. Spanning cysteine to phenylalanine, the CDR3 consists of 14 amino acids. Only the CDR3 portion is preserved as DNA: 42 bases, with reading frame beginning at the first base. CDR1 is given as GTSNPN and CDR2 as SVGIG, both from the germline V gene (reference sequence).